This is a list of T cell receptor beta chains from one sample in a study of T cells in localized non-small cell lung cancer. Here immunoSEQ multiplex PCR was the method, and the copy in TCRdb shows in-frame clones only, minus some. Among around 90,000 clones, around three quarters were seen once, and the ten largest hold 15% to 20%. Source: PBMCs, taken before any cancer treatment. These receptors all come from a man aged 40 to 70 with stage II squamous cell lung carcinoma. Each CDR3 is given with its conserved first and last residue.

v_call cdr3_aa
TRBV19 CASRRQDLGEQFF
TRBV28 CASTSPTGYNSPLHF
TRBV30 CAWSTRTHGYTF
TRBV6-5 CASSFRDTGVYGYTF
TRBV28 CASSLSLGWPRGEQYF
TRBV5-5 CASSFNRVEKLFF
TRBV11-2 CASSVPGQGTSEQYF
TRBV27 CASRGTSGSSYEQYF
TRBV5-1 CASSTPNLVAEQYF
TRBV11-1 CASSSGWGNTEAFF
TRBV7-8 CASSPQGTQETQYF
TRBV28 CASSLGSLGYEQYF
TRBV7-3 CASSPGTGGITQYF
TRBV4-1 CASSQYNEQFF
TRBV5-1 CASSFIEGQGLKELFF
TRBV28 CASSLSGEADTQYF
TRBV5-1 CASSLPRDRDSYEQYF
TRBV11-3 CASSLGSGGVDTQYF
TRBV5-1 CASSLRASTDTQYF
TRBV30 CAFSQGVPYEQYF
TRBV5-4 CASSLRQGYEQYF
TRBV6-5 CASSFGTPGELFF
TRBV2 CASSDQIGNQPQHF
TRBV7-3 CASSFEGAYNEQFF
TRBV2 CASSGGQGADTQYF
TRBV7-2 CASSFRNTGELFF
TRBV2 CTSSERELGNQPQHF
TRBV5-1 CASSLFRGQGGYTF
TRBV7-8 CASSSGLAGLYEQYF
TRBV13 CASSLRGNTEAFF
TRBV5-4 CASSLGGRLNYGYTF
TRBV5-4 CASSHSSGGASYNEQFF
TRBV4-2 CASSQTGLGGSEAFF
TRBV29-1 CSVVRAGTNTEAFF
TRBV5-6 CASSLAGSRIAFF
TRBV5-1 CASSLDRGGNSPLHF
TRBV11-1 CASSSSRTYEQYF
TRBV2 CASSGPPDTQYF
TRBV18 CASSASAGGVYNEQFF
TRBV2 CASTGQGKYEQYF
TRBV6-5 CASSSTGLMNTEAFF
TRBV7-9 CASSSTDQETQYF
TRBV19 CASSRQEAKNIQYF